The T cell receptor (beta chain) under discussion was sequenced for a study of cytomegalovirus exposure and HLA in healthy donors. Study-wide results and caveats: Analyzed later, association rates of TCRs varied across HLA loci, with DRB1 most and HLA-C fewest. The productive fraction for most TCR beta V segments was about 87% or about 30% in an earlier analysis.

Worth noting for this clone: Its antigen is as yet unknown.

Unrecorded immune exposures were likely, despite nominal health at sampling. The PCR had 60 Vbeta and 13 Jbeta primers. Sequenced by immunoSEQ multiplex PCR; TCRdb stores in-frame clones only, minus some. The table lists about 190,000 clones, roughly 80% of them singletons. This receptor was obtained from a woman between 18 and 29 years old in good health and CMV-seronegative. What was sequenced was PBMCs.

The CDR3 DNA follows: TGTGCCAGAACAGGGGGGAGCTCCTACGAGCAGTACTTC. Translating it yields CARTGGSSYEQYF. This chain connects TRBV2 to TRBJ2-7; 8 nucleotides agree with TRBD1. The ends lost 9 bases at V and 0 bases at J; junction bases unmatched: 4. The CDR3 consists of 13 residues. Germline V gives CDR1 SNHLY, CDR2 FYNNEI.